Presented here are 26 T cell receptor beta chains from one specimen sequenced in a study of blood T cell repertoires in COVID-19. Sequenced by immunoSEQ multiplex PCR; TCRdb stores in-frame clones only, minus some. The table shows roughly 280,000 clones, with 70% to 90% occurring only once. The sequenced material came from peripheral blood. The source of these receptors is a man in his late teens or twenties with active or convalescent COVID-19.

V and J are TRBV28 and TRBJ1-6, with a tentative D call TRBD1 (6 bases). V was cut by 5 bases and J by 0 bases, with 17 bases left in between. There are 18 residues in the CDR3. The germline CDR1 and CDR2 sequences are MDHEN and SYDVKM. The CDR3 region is CASSPINDRRSYNSPLHF. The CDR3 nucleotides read TGTGCCAGCAGTCCAATCAATGACAGGCGCTCCTATAATTCACCCCTCCACTTT.

The CDR3 nucleotides read TGTGCCAGCAGTCAACTGCGAGACAGGGTTGGTGGCTACACCTTC. The encoded protein is CASSQLRDRVGGYTF. The rearrangement joins TRBV27 to TRBJ1-2; 7 bases are a match to TRBD1. V was pared by 5 bases and J by 7 bases, with 13 bases of the junction left unmatched. Germline CDR1 MNHEY, CDR2 SMNVEV (reference sequence). The CDR3 has 15 residues.

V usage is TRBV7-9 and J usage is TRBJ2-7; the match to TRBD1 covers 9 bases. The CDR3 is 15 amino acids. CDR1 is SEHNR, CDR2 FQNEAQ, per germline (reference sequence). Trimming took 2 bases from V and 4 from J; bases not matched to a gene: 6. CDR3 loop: CASSLPGQGIYEQYF. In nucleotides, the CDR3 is TGTGCCAGCAGCTTACCGGGACAGGGCATTTACGAGCAGTACTTC. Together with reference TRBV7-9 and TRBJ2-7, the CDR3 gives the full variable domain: DTGVSQNPRHKITKRGQNVTFRCDPISEHNRLYWYRQTLGQGPEFLTYFQNEAQLEKSRLLSDRFSAERPKGSFSTLEIQRTEQGDSAMYLCASSLPGQGIYEQYFGPGTRLTVT.

The DNA for the CDR3 is TGTGCCAGCTGCCCCGCGTCGGACACCTACGAGCAGTACTTC. Translated: CASCPASDTYEQYF. The rearrangement links TRBV18 to TRBJ2-7; the D gene is possibly TRBD1 (5 bases). There are 14 residues in the CDR3. V dropped 7 bases and J dropped 2 bases, with 15 bases sitting between them. Germline V gene sequence: CDR1 KGHSH, CDR2 LQKENI.

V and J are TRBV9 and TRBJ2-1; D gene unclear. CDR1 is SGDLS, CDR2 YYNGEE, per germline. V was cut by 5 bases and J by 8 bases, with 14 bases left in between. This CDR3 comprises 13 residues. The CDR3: CASSESRGDEQFF. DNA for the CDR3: TGTGCCAGCAGTGAGTCTAGAGGCGATGAGCAGTTCTTC. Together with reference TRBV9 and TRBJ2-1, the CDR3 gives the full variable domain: DSGVTQTPKHLITATGQRVTLRCSPRSGDLSVYWYQQSLDQGLQFLIQYYNGEERAKGNILERFSAQQFPDLHSELNLSSLELGDSALYFCASSESRGDEQFFGPGTRLTVL.

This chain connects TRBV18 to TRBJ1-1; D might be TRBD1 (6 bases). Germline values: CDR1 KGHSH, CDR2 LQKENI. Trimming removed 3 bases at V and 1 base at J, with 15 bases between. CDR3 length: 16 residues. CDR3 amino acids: CASSPAGEGPNTEAFF. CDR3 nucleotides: TGTGCCAGCTCACCTGCAGGGGAGGGGCCGAACACTGAAGCTTTCTTT.

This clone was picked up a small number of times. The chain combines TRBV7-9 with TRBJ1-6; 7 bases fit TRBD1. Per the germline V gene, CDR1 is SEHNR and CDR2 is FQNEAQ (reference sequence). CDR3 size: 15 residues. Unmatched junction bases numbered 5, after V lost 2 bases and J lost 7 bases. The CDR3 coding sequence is TGTGCCAGCAGCTTAATGGGACAGACCAATTCACCCCTCCACTTT. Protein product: CASSLMGQTNSPLHF.

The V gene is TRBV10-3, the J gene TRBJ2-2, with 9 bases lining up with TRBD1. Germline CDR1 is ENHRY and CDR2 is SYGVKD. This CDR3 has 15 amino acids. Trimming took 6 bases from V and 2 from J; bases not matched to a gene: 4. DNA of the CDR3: TGTGCCATCAGCGGGACAGGGCAAAACACCGGGGAGCTGTTTTTT. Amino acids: CAISGTGQNTGELFF.

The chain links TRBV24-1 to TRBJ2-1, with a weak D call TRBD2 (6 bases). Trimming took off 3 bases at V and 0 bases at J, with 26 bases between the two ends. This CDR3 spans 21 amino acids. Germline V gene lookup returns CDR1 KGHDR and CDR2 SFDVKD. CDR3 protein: CATSDPLDNTGGRSSYNEQFF. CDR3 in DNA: TGTGCCACCAGTGATCCTCTCGATAATACAGGAGGGCGAAGCTCCTACAATGAGCAGTTCTTC.

The CDR3 loop reads CASSSWTENEQFF. The CDR3 region has the DNA TGTGCCAGCAGTTCTTGGACTGAAAATGAGCAGTTCTTC. The chain uses TRBV12-3 or TRBV12-4 and TRBJ2-1; D perhaps matches TRBD2 (5 bases). The CDR3 loop spans 13 amino acids. Between the trimmed V and J ends, which lost 4 bases and 7 bases, there was a span of 11 bases.

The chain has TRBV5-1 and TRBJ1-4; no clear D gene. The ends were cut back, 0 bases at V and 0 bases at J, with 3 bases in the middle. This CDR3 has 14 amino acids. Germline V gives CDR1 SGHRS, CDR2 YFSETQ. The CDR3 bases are TGCGCCAGCAGCTTGGATACAACTAATGAAAAACTGTTTTTT. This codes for CASSLDTTNEKLFF.

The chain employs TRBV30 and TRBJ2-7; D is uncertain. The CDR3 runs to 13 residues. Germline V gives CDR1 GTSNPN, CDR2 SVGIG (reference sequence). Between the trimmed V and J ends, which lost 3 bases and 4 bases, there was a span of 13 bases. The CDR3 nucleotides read TGTGCCTGGAGCGCCGGCGGATTTTACGAGCAGTACTTC. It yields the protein CAWSAGGFYEQYF.

CDR3 in amino acids: CASSPRNRGIGDYNEQFF. The CDR3 DNA reads as TGTGCCAGCAGCCCCCGTAACAGGGGGATCGGGGACTACAATGAGCAGTTCTTC. The chain couples TRBV4-2 to TRBJ2-1, with 8 bases lining up with TRBD1. Trimming cost V 4 bases and J 3 bases; bases outside gene matches: 14. Germline CDR1 and CDR2: LGHNA and YNFKEQ. The CDR3 has 18 amino acids.

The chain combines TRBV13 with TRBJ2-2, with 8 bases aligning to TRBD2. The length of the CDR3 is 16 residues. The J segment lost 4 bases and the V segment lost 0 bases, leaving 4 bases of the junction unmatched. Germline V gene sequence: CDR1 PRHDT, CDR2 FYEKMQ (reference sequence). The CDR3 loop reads CASSLGAGGVTGELFF. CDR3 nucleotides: TGTGCCAGCAGCTTAGGGGCGGGAGGTGTCACCGGGGAGCTGTTTTTT.

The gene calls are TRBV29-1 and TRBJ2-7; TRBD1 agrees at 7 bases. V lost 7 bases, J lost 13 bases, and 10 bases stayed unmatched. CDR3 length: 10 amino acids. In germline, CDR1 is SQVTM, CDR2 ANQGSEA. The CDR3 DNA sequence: TGCAGCGCTATTGCAGACAGGGAATACTTC. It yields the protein CSAIADREYF.

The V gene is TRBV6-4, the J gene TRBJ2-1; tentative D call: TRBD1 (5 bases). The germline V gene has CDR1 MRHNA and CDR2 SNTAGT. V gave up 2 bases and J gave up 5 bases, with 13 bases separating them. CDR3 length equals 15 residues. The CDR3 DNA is TGTGCCAGCAGTGACCCCGCCAAGGGGAACAATGAGCAGTTCTTC. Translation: CASSDPAKGNNEQFF.

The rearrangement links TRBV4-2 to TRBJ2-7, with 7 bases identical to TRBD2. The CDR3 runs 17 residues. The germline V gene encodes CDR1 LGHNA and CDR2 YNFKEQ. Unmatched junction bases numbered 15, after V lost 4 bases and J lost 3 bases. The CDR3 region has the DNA TGTGCCAGCAGCCTTCAATCCGGGACTACCATTAACTACGAGCAGTACTTC. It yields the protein CASSLQSGTTINYEQYF.

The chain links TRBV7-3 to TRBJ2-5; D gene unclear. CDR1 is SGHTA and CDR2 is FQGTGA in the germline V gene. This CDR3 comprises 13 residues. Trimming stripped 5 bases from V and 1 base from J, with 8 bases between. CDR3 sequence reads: CASSRRSQETQYF. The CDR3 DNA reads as TGTGCCAGCAGCAGGAGAAGCCAAGAGACCCAGTACTTC.

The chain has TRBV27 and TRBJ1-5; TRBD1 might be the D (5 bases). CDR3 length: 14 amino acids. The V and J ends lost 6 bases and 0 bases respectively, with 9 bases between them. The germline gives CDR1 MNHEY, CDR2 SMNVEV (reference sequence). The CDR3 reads CASRRGDSNQPQHF. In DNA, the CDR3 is TGTGCCAGCAGACGGGGGGATAGCAATCAGCCCCAGCATTTT.

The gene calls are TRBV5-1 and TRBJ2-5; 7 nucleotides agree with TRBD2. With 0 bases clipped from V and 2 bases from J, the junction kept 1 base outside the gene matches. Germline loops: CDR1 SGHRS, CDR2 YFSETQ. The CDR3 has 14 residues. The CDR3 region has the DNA TGCGCCAGCAGCTTGGGTAGCGGGCAAGAGACCCAGTACTTC. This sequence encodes CASSLGSGQETQYF. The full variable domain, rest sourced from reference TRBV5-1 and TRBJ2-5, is KAGVTQTPRYLIKTRGQQVTLSCSPISGHRSVSWYQQTPGQGLQFLFEYFSETQRNKGNFPGRFSGRQFSNSRSEMNVSTLELGDSALYLCASSLGSGQETQYFGPGTRLLVL.

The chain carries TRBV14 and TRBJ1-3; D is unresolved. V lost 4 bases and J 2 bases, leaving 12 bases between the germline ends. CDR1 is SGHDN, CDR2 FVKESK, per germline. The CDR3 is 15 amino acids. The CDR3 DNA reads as TGTGCCAGCAGCCGAGGACTGGCTACTGGAAACACCATATATTTT. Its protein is CASSRGLATGNTIYF.

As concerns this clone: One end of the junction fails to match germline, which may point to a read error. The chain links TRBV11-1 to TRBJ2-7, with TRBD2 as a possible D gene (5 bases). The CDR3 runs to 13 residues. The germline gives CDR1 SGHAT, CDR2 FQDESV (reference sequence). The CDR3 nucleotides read TGTGCCAGCAGTTTAGTGATTCAGCGGGAGCAGTACTTC. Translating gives CASSLVIQREQYF.

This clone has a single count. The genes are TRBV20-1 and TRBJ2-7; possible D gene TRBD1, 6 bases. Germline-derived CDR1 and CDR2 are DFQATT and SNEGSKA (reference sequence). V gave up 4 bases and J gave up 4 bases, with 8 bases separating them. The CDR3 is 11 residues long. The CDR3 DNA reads TGCAGTGCTAACAGGGATTACGAGCAGTACTTC. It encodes CSANRDYEQYF.

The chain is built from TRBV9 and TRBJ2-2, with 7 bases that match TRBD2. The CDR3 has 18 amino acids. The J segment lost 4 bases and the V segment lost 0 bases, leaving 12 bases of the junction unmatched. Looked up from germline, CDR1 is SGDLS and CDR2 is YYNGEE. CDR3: CASSVGGGGRAATGELFF. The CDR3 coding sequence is TGTGCCAGCAGCGTAGGGGGTGGAGGGAGGGCCGCCACCGGGGAGCTGTTTTTT.

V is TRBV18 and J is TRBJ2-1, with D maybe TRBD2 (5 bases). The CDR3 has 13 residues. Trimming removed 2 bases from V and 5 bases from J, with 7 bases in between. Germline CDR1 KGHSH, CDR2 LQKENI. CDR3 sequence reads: CASSPGLNNEQFF. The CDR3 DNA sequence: TGTGCCAGCTCACCAGGACTCAACAATGAGCAGTTCTTC.

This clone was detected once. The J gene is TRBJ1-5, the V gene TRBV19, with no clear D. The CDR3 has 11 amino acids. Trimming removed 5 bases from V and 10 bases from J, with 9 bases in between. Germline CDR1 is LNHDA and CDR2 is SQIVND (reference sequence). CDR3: CASSASGPQHF. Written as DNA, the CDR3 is TGTGCCAGTAGTGCCTCAGGACCCCAGCATTTT.